What follows describes a single T cell receptor beta chain. Its specificity is not known. The data stem from a study of vaccination effects on CD4 cells after COVID-19. The method was immunoSEQ multiplex PCR; TCRdb's version includes in-frame clones alone and lacks a portion of them. The data contain 35,000 to 50,000 clones, around 77% of them singletons. Antigen-specific CD4+ T cells expanded by the ViraFEST assay with viral peptide pools were then sequenced. Cells that had been cultured for roughly 9 days were the source of isolated CD4+ T cells. No vaccinee had earlier SARS-CoV-2 infection, and nucleocapsid antibodies were negative. PBMC were cultured at around 2 million per well with 10 IU/ml IL-2 and about 9.2 ug/ml peptides. Half of the medium was exchanged for IL-2 medium on both days 3 and 7. The germline V gene has CDR1 MNHEY and CDR2 SVGEGT. V dropped 1 base and J dropped 3 bases, with 15 bases sitting between them. This CDR3 is built from 16 residues.

The chain carries TRBV6-2 or TRBV6-3 and TRBJ2-5; no reliable D call. The sequence was collected from a human donor who received a COVID-19 vaccine. The sample was CD4+ T cells from PBMCs cultured with HCoV-NL63 spike peptides, taken before COVID-19 vaccination. The DNA for the CDR3 is TGTGCCAGCAGTTACTTGCAATTGGTAACTAAAGAGACCCAGTACTTC. Its protein is CASSYLQLVTKETQYF.